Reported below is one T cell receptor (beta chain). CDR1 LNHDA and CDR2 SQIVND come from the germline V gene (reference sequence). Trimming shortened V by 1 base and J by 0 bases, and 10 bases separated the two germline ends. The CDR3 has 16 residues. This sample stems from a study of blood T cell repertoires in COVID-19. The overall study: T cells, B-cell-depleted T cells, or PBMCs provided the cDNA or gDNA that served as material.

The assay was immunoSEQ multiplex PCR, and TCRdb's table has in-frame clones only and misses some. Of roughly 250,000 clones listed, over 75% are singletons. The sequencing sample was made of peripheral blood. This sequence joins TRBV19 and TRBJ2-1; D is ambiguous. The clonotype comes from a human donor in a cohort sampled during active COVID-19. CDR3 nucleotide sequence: TGTGCCAGTAGTATAGCTTTTGTGAGCTCCTACAATGAGCAGTTCTTC. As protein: CASSIAFVSSYNEQFF.